This T cell receptor (beta chain) emerged from a study of T cells in Graves' hyperthyroidism and ophthalmopathy. Overall study context: Initial diagnosis, before any treatment, was when peripheral blood was collected. Study-level points and caveats: The majority of expanded thyroid clonotypes above 0.001 also appeared in blood. Ophthalmopathy, as predicted by the model, came a median about six months after the prediction.

In germline, CDR1 is MDHEN, CDR2 SYDVKM. The CDR3 loop spans 16 amino acids. J was trimmed by 5 bases and V by 5 bases; bases with no gene match: 13. This clonotype has at least ten counts. Its cognate antigen is unknown. RNA transcripts provided the source from which TCR beta CDR3 regions were amplified. HTBI primers were employed in a first-round RT-PCR of the TCR CDR3. TCRdb recomputed calls from the multiplex PCR reads with MiXCR, one row per CDR3 protein. The repertoire consists of around 540,000 distinct CDR3 sequences, with 15% to 20% occurring once and the leading ten covering approximately 32%.

The sequenced sample was blood. This chain joins TRBV28 and TRBJ2-7; 9 nucleotides align to TRBD2. This sequence was found in a woman under 40 with Graves' ophthalmopathy. The CDR3 is CASSTLSGSVTHEQYF. DNA for the CDR3: TGTGCCAGCAGTACCCTTAGCGGGAGTGTGACCCACGAGCAGTACTTC.